These T cell receptor beta chains were read from a single sample in a study of shared clonotypes between healthy human individuals. Assay: immunoSEQ multiplex PCR; the TCRdb copy retains only in-frame clones and omits some. The data contain about 960,000 clones, over 60% of them seen just once; the ten biggest clones take up roughly 1.5%. Sequenced material: memory CD4+ T cells sorted from blood. The receptors here all came from a man aged 18-30 years in good health. The CDR3 runs from the conserved cysteine through the conserved F or W. Rows may omit the clone size; those that give it use once, few, many or a size class.

CDR3aa	abundance	v_gene	len
CASSLRQGGGVTQYF	once	TRBV13	15
CASSRQTSSYEQYF	-	TRBV5-1	14
CASSTRDRGLYEQYF	-	TRBV27	15
CASSLVQGTEAFF	-	TRBV7-3	13
CASKTGSPTNEKLFF	once	TRBV10-2	15
CASSIAGTVNTEAFF	once	TRBV19	15
CASSFSLAGTDTQYF	-	TRBV7-2	15
CALDTSGYEQYF	-	TRBV30	12
CASSRDRETQYF	-	TRBV7-2	12
CASSLRARGTNQPQHF	-	TRBV13	16
CASSGPFYGYTF	-	TRBV19	12
CASSPSVQNYEQYF	-	TRBV7-2	14
CASTRGWGGGNQPQHF	-	TRBV28	16
CASSFSGGSSYEQYF	-	TRBV5-1	15
CASSYGTGGGYEQYF	-	TRBV6-6	15
CASSYSRSGANVLTF	-	TRBV6-5	15
CATREGGSNYGYTF	-	TRBV6-5	14
CASSLPGLNYGYTF	-	TRBV28	14